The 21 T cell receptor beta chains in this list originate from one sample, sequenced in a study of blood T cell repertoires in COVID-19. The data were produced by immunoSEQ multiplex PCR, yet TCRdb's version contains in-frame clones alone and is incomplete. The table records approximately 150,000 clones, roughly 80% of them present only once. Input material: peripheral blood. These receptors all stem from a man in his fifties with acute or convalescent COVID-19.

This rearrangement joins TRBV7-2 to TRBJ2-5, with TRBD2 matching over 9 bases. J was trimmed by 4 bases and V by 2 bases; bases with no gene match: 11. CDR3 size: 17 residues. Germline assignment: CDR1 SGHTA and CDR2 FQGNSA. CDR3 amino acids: CASSLRRGGALPETQYF. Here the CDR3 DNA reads TGTGCCAGCAGCTTACGGCGCGGGGGGGCTTTACCAGAGACCCAGTACTTC.

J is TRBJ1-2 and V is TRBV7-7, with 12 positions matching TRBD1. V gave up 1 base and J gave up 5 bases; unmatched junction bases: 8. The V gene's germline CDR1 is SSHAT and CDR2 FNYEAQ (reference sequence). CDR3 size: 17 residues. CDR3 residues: CASSLDRDRGRQYGYTF. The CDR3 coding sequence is TGTGCCAGCAGCTTAGATCGGGACAGGGGGCGACAGTATGGCTACACCTTC.

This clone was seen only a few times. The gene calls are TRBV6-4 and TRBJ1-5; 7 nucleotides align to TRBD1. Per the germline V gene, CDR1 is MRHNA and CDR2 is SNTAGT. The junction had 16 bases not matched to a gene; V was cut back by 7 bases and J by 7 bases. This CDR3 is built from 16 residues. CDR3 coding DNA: TGTGCCAGCAACTTAGAAGTCCAGGGGGTTCGACAGCCCCAGCATTTT. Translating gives CASNLEVQGVRQPQHF.

The CDR3 region has the DNA TGTGCCAGCAGTTTATCTTGGCGGGATAATTCACCCCTCCACTTT. Translated: CASSLSWRDNSPLHF. The V call is TRBV28, the J call TRBJ1-6; the D is unclear. CDR1 MDHEN and CDR2 SYDVKM come from the germline V gene. V lost 1 base to trimming and J lost 5 bases, with 9 bases between them. This CDR3 contains 15 residues.

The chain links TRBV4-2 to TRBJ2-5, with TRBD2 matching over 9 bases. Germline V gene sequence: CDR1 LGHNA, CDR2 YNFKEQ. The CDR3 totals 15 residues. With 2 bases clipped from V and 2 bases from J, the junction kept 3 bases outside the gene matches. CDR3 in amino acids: CASSQTLAGQETQYF. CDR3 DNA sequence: TGTGCCAGCAGCCAAACACTAGCGGGTCAAGAGACCCAGTACTTC.

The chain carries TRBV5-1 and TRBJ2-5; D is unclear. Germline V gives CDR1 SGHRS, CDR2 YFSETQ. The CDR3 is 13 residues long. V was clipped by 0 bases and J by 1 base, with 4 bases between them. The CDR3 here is CASSLASQETQYF. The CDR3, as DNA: TGCGCCAGCAGCTTGGCGTCCCAAGAGACCCAGTACTTC. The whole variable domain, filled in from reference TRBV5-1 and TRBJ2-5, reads KAGVTQTPRYLIKTRGQQVTLSCSPISGHRSVSWYQQTPGQGLQFLFEYFSETQRNKGNFPGRFSGRQFSNSRSEMNVSTLELGDSALYLCASSLASQETQYFGPGTRLLVL.

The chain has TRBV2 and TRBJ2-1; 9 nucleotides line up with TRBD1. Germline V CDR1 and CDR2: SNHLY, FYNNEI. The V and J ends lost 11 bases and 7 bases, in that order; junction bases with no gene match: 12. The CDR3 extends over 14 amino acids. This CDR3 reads CASMYRDRANEQFF. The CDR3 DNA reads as TGTGCCTCAATGTATCGGGACAGGGCTAATGAGCAGTTCTTC.

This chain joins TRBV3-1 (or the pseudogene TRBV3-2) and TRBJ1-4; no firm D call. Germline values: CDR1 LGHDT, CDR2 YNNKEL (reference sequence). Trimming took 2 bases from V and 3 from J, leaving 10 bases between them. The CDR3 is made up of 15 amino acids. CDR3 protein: CASSQRTVSNEKLFF. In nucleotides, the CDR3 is TGTGCCAGCAGCCAAAGGACTGTCTCTAATGAAAAACTGTTTTTT.

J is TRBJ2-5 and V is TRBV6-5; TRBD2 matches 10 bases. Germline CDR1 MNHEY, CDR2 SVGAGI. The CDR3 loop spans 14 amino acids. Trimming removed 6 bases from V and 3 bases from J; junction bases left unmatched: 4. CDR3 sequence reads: CASRPSGGEETQYF. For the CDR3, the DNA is TGTGCCAGCAGGCCTAGCGGGGGCGAAGAGACCCAGTACTTC.

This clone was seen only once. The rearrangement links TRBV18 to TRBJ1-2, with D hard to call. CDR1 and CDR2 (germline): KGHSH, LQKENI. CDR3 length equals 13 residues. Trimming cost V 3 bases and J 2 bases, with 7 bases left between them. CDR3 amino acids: CASSPQNNYGYTF. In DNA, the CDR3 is TGTGCCAGCTCACCTCAGAACAACTATGGCTACACCTTC.

The CDR3 DNA is TGTGCCAGTAGTATAACAGGGATACCAGCCGGGGAGCTGTTTTTT. It specifies CASSITGIPAGELFF. This chain connects TRBV19 to TRBJ2-2; D possibly corresponds to TRBD1 (6 bases). The CDR3 is 15 amino acids. CDR1 and CDR2 (germline): LNHDA, SQIVND (reference sequence). The ends were cut back, 2 bases at V and 6 bases at J, with 13 bases in the middle. The whole variable domain, filled in from reference TRBV19 and TRBJ2-2, reads DGGITQSPKYLFRKEGQNVTLSCEQNLNHDAMYWYRQDPGQGLRLIYYSQIVNDFQKGDIAEGYSVSREKKESFPLTVTSAQKNPTAFYLCASSITGIPAGELFFGEGSRLTVL.

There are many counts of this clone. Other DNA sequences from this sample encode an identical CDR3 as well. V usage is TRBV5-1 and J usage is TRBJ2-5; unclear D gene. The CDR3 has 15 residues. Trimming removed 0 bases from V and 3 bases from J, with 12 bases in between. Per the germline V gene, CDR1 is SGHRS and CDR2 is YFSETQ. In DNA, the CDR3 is TGCGCCAGCAGCTTGGCTGGCACAGAGAAAGAGACCCAGTACTTC. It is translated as CASSLAGTEKETQYF.

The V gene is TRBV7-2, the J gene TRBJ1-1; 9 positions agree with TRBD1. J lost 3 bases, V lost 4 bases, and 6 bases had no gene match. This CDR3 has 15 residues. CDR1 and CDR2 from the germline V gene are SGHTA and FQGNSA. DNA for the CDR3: TGTGCCAGCAGCTCCCGGACAGGGGATTACACTGAAGCTTTCTTT. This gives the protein CASSSRTGDYTEAFF. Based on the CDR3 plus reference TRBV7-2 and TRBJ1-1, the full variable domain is GAGVSQSPSNKVTEKGKDVELRCDPISGHTALYWYRQSLGQGLEFLIYFQGNSAPDKSGLPSDRFSAERTGGSVSTLTIQRTQQEDSAVYLCASSSRTGDYTEAFFGQGTRLTVV.

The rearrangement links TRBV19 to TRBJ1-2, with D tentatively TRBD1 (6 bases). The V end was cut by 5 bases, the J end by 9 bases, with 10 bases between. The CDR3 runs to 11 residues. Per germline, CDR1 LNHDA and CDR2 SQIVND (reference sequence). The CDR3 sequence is CASSARDSYTF. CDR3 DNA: TGTGCCAGTAGTGCCCGGGACAGCTACACCTTC. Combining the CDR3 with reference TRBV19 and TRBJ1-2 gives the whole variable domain DGGITQSPKYLFRKEGQNVTLSCEQNLNHDAMYWYRQDPGQGLRLIYYSQIVNDFQKGDIAEGYSVSREKKESFPLTVTSAQKNPTAFYLCASSARDSYTFGSGTRLTVV.

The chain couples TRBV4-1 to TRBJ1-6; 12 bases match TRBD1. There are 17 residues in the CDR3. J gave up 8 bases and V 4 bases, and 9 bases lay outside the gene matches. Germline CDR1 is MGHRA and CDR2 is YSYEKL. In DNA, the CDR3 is TGCGCCAGCAGCCTAGCGGGACAGGGGGCGACGGATTCACCCCTCCACTTT. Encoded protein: CASSLAGQGATDSPLHF.

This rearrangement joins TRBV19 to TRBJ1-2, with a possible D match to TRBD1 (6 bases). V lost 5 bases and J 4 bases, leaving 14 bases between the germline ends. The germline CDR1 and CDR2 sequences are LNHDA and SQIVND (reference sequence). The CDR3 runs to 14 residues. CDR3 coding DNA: TGTGCCAGTAGTGTCTCCCAGGGGCCCTATGGCTACACCTTC. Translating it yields CASSVSQGPYGYTF.

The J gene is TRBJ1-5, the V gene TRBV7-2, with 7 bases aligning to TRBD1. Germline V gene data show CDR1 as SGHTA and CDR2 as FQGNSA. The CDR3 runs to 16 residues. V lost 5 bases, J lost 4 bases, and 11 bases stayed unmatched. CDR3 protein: CASSQQTGTFNQPQHF. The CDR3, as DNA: TGTGCCAGCAGCCAACAGACAGGGACCTTTAATCAGCCCCAGCATTTT. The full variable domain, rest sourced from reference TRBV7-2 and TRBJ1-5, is GAGVSQSPSNKVTEKGKDVELRCDPISGHTALYWYRQSLGQGLEFLIYFQGNSAPDKSGLPSDRFSAERTGGSVSTLTIQRTQQEDSAVYLCASSQQTGTFNQPQHFGDGTRLSIL.

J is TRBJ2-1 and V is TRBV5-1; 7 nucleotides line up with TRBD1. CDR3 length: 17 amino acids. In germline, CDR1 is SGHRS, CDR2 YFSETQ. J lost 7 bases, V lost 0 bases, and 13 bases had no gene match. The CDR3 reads CASSLGVRDSILNEQFF. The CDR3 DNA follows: TGCGCCAGCAGCTTGGGTGTCCGGGACAGCATCCTTAATGAGCAGTTCTTC.

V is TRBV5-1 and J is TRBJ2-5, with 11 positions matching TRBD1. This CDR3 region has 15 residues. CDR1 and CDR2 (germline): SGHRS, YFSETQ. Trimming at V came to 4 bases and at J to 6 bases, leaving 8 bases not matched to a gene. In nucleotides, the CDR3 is TGCGCCAGCAGCGAGGGACAGGGGGATTTGAAGACCCAGTACTTC. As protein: CASSEGQGDLKTQYF.

The CDR3 nucleotides are TGTGCCAGTAGTAAGGTGCGGGGGGGCTCCTACAATGAGCAGTTCTTC. Translated: CASSKVRGGSYNEQFF. The chain carries TRBV19 and TRBJ2-1; 9 positions match TRBD2. The CDR3 is 16 amino acids. Germline V CDR1 and CDR2: LNHDA, SQIVND (reference sequence). J lost 0 bases, V lost 4 bases, and 4 bases had no gene match.

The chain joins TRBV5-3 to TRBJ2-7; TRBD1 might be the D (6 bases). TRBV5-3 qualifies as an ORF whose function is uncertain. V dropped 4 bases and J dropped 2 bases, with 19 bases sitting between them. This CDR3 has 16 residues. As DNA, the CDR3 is TGTGCCAGAAGCCGACGAACTTACAGGGTCCCCTACGAGCAGTACGTC. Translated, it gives CARSRRTYRVPYEQYV.